This record covers a single TCR beta chain. Adults between roughly 18 and 90 years of age took part from 24 US areas. Two consecutive negative NP/OP PCR tests, clearance, or resolved symptoms defined Cohort 3 recovery. Sequenced by immunoSEQ multiplex PCR; TCRdb stores in-frame clones only, minus some. The sample has 250,000 to 350,000 clones, roughly 89% seen once. The CDR3 is made up of 16 amino acids. With 1 base clipped from V and 3 bases from J, the junction kept 4 bases outside the gene matches. Germline CDR1 and CDR2: ENHRY and SYGVKD. This entry is derived from a study of blood T cell repertoires in COVID-19. Study in general: The United States, Italy and Spain supplied acute and convalescent COVID-19 samples.

This TCR was sampled from a woman in her late teens or twenties who had recovered from COVID-19. The sample consisted of PBMCs or T cells enriched from blood (not recorded which). The chain uses TRBV10-3 and TRBJ2-3; 10 nucleotides match TRBD2. CDR3 protein: CAISEYGSGGTDTQYF. CDR3 nucleotide sequence: TGTGCCATCAGTGAGTATGGTAGCGGGGGGACAGATACGCAGTATTTT.